The 19 T cell receptor beta chains reported below all come from one sample, sequenced in a study of T-cell reconstitution after alpha-beta-depleted transplantation in children. Using unique molecular identifiers, the investigators prepared the TCRbeta library. One entry per CDR3 protein, called by TCRdb with MiXCR from the PCR reads. The sample records about 360,000 distinct CDR3 sequences, 10% to 15% being singletons. The sample in question was PBMCs, obtained from the stem cell graft. All receptors come from a human donor who donated a stem cell graft to a child with Fanconi anemia.

J is TRBJ1-5 and V is TRBV24-1; a possible D gene is TRBD1 (5 bases). The CDR3 runs to 16 residues. CDR1 is KGHDR and CDR2 is SFDVKD in the germline V gene. V lost 4 bases to trimming and J lost 3 bases, with 15 bases between them. CDR3 residues: CATSETGLGFNQPQHF. CDR3 coding DNA: TGTGCCACCAGTGAGACGGGACTGGGCTTCAATCAGCCCCAGCATTTT.

The sample holds many counts of this clonotype. This rearrangement joins TRBV5-1 to TRBJ2-3; either TRBD1 or TRBD2 may supply D (5 bases each). The CDR3 loop spans 15 amino acids. Trimming took 7 bases from V and 6 from J, leaving 21 bases between them. Germline values: CDR1 SGHRS, CDR2 YFSETQ. CDR3 coding DNA: TGCGCCAGCCTAGGGACCGGGACCCAAACGGATACGCAGTATTTT. Translated: CASLGTGTQTDTQYF.

The rearrangement uses TRBV7-2 and TRBJ2-5; D uncertain. This CDR3 region has 14 residues. V lost 1 base and J lost 4, with 10 bases in between. The V gene's germline CDR1 is SGHTA and CDR2 FQGNSA. Here the CDR3 reads CASSLEWYGETQYF. As DNA, the CDR3 is TGTGCCAGCAGCTTAGAATGGTACGGAGAGACCCAGTACTTC.

At least ten counts were recorded for this clonotype. The V gene is TRBV4-1, the J gene TRBJ1-6; D remains unclear. Germline V gene data show CDR1 as MGHRA and CDR2 as YSYEKL. The CDR3 covers 17 residues. V lost 0 bases and J lost 0, with 9 bases in between. CDR3 region: CASSQDETSSYNSPLHF. The CDR3 region has the DNA TGCGCCAGCAGCCAAGATGAGACGAGCTCCTATAATTCACCCCTCCACTTT.

The V and J genes are TRBV7-9 and TRBJ1-4, with D possibly being TRBD1 (5 bases). This CDR3 contains 15 residues. The V end lost 4 bases, the J end lost 8 bases, and 17 bases lay between the germline ends. In germline, CDR1 is SEHNR, CDR2 FQNEAQ (reference sequence). CDR3: CASSSSGGSREKLFF. For the CDR3, the DNA is TGTGCCAGCAGCTCGAGCGGGGGGTCAAGGGAAAAACTGTTTTTT.

The CDR3 spells CASRGGSFTEAFF. CDR3 coding DNA: TGTGCCAGCAGGGGGGGGTCTTTCACTGAAGCTTTCTTT. The chain couples TRBV6-6 to TRBJ1-1; D may be TRBD1 (5 bases). Germline CDR1 is MNHNY and CDR2 is SVGAGI (reference sequence). The V and J ends lost 6 bases and 4 bases respectively, with 12 bases between them. The CDR3 is 13 residues long.

The rearrangement joins TRBV19 to TRBJ2-1; 13 bases match TRBD2. After removal of 3 bases from V and 6 bases from J, the junction contained 8 bases not matched to a gene. Germline V gene sequence: CDR1 LNHDA, CDR2 SQIVND (reference sequence). The CDR3 extends over 17 amino acids. The CDR3 loop reads CASSILRTSGGLNEQFF. The CDR3 nucleotides are TGTGCCAGTAGTATTCTGAGGACTAGCGGGGGCCTCAATGAGCAGTTCTTC.

V gene TRBV18 combines with J gene TRBJ1-5, with D maybe TRBD1 (5 bases). Germline CDR1 and CDR2: KGHSH and LQKENI. V dropped 3 bases and J dropped 9 bases, with 18 bases sitting between them. This CDR3 comprises 15 residues. Here the CDR3 reads CASSPGGVGSRPQHF. CDR3 bases: TGTGCCAGCTCACCCGGGGGGGTTGGAAGTAGGCCCCAGCATTTT.

This clonotype has just one count. The J gene is TRBJ1-4, the V gene TRBV19; D ambiguous. V was clipped by 5 bases and J by 7 bases, with 14 bases between them. The CDR3 runs to 14 residues. The germline gives CDR1 LNHDA, CDR2 SQIVND (reference sequence). The CDR3 nucleotides are TGTGCCAGTAGTGAAGGGATAATGAGTGAAAAACTGTTTTTT. Its protein is CASSEGIMSEKLFF.

This clonotype was found a few times. The chain carries TRBV10-3 and TRBJ1-1; D is uncertain. CDR1 is ENHRY and CDR2 is SYGVKD in the germline V gene. Trimming pared 7 bases from V and 0 bases from J, leaving 15 bases between. CDR3 size: 15 residues. In DNA form, the CDR3 reads TGTGCCATCACCCAGACGGACCGGATGAACACTGAAGCTTTCTTT. Protein: CAITQTDRMNTEAFF.

This chain connects TRBV5-6 to TRBJ1-2; D not resolved. CDR1 is SGHDT and CDR2 is YYEEEE in the germline V gene. This CDR3 region has 14 residues. Deletions cut 4 bases from V and 4 bases from J, with 14 bases between. This chain's CDR3 is CASSDGSSFYGYTF. The CDR3 DNA reads TGTGCCAGCAGCGATGGCAGTTCTTTCTATGGCTACACCTTC.

Only one count was recorded for this clonotype. The genes are TRBV5-1 and TRBJ1-2; D is ambiguous. Germline values: CDR1 SGHRS, CDR2 YFSETQ. The CDR3 has 13 residues. Trimming pared 0 bases from V and 8 bases from J, leaving 11 bases between. The CDR3 here is CASSLDRLGGYTF. CDR3 DNA: TGCGCCAGCAGCTTGGACCGATTAGGAGGCTACACCTTC.

This clonotype was counted at least ten times. This chain joins TRBV9 and TRBJ2-2; possible D gene TRBD2, 7 bases. CDR3 size: 16 residues. V lost 3 bases and J 4 bases, leaving 16 bases between the germline ends. Germline lookup yields CDR1 SGDLS and CDR2 YYNGEE. CDR3 sequence: CASSALGGGVTGELFF. CDR3 coding DNA: TGTGCCAGCAGCGCCCTAGGGGGGGGCGTCACCGGGGAGCTGTTTTTT.

This chain connects TRBV30 to TRBJ1-1, with D maybe TRBD1 (5 bases). In germline, CDR1 is GTSNPN, CDR2 SVGIG (reference sequence). The CDR3 loop spans 16 amino acids. V lost 7 bases and J lost 1, with 22 bases in between. The CDR3 DNA reads TGTGCCTCAATAAGGGACTCCCGAATGGGGAACACTGAAGCTTTCTTT. Protein: CASIRDSRMGNTEAFF.

The CDR3 DNA follows: TGCGCCAGCAGCTTGGAGGGGGGCCAACAGCCCCAGCATTTT. Amino acid sequence: CASSLEGGQQPQHF. The chain is built from TRBV5-1 and TRBJ1-5, with TRBD1 as a possible D gene (6 bases). The germline V and J ends were trimmed by 0 bases and 7 bases, with 11 bases remaining between them. Germline V gene lookup returns CDR1 SGHRS and CDR2 YFSETQ. This CDR3 has 14 amino acids. Using reference TRBV5-1 and TRBJ1-5 for the parts outside the CDR3, the full variable domain is KAGVTQTPRYLIKTRGQQVTLSCSPISGHRSVSWYQQTPGQGLQFLFEYFSETQRNKGNFPGRFSGRQFSNSRSEMNVSTLELGDSALYLCASSLEGGQQPQHFGDGTRLSIL.

This clonotype was counted at least ten times. For the CDR3, the DNA is TGTGCCAGCAGTTTTGAGGGGTATGAGCAGTTCTTC. The encoded protein is CASSFEGYEQFF. The rearrangement uses TRBV12-3 or TRBV12-4 and TRBJ2-1, with D perhaps TRBD1 or TRBD2 (5 bases each). V shed 3 bases and J shed 8 bases, with 8 bases lying between them. The CDR3 extends over 12 amino acids.

A few counts support this clonotype. The chain recombines TRBV15 with TRBJ1-1; no clear D. Trimming stripped 0 bases from V and 2 bases from J, with 4 bases between. Germline V gene sequence: CDR1 LNHNV, CDR2 YYDKDF (reference sequence). CDR3 length: 13 residues. The CDR3 DNA reads as TGTGCCACCAGCAGAGATGATAACACTGAAGCTTTCTTT. Protein sequence: CATSRDDNTEAFF. The whole variable domain, remainder taken from reference TRBV15 and TRBJ1-1, is DAMVIQNPRYQVTQFGKPVTLSCSQTLNHNVMYWYQQKSSQAPKLLFHYYDKDFNNEADTPDNFQSRRPNTSFCFLDIRSPGLGDTAMYLCATSRDDNTEAFFGQGTRLTVV.

V is TRBV27 and J is TRBJ2-7; 7 bases agree with TRBD2. Germline V gene sequence: CDR1 MNHEY, CDR2 SMNVEV (reference sequence). There are 14 residues in the CDR3. The V segment lost 5 bases and the J segment 9 bases; nucleotides outside the gene matches: 13. Here the CDR3 reads CASSPYTGTITQYF. The CDR3 nucleotides read TGTGCCAGCAGTCCATACACCGGGACTATAACGCAGTACTTC.

The chain links TRBV15 to TRBJ2-2; either TRBD1 or TRBD2 may supply D (5 bases each). The ends were cut back, 3 bases at V and 3 bases at J, with 23 bases in the middle. This CDR3 is built from 19 residues. In germline, CDR1 is LNHNV, CDR2 YYDKDF (reference sequence). CDR3 coding DNA: TGTGCCACCAGCAGCCCAATTTCCCTCGGGACCGCATACACCGGGGAGCTGTTTTTT. This translates into CATSSPISLGTAYTGELFF.